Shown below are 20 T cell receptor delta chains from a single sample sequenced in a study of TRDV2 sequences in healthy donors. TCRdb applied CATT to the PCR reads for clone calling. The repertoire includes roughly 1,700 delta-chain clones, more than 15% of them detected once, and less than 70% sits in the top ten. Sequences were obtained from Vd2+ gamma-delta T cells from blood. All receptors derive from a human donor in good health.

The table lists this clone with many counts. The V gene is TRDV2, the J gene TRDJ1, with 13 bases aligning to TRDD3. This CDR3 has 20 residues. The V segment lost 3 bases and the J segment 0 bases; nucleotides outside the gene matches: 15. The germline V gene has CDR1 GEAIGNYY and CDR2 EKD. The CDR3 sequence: CACDRLLGDTVSWDTDKLIF. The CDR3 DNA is TGTGCCTGTGACCGCTTACTGGGGGATACGGTCTCCTGGGACACCGATAAACTCATCTTT.

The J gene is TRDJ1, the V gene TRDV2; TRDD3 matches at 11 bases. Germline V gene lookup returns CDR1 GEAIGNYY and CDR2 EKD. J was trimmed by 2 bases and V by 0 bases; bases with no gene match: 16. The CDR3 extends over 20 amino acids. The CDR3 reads CACDTVQLGDTRGETDKLIF. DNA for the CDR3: TGTGCCTGTGACACCGTTCAGCTGGGGGATACCCGTGGGGAGACCGATAAACTCATCTTT.

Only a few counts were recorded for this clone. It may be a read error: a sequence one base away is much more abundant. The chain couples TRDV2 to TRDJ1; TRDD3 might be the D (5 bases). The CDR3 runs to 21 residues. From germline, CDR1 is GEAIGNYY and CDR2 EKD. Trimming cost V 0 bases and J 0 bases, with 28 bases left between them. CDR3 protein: CACDTVRRGSTREEHTDKLIF. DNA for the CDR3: TGTGCCTGTGACACCGTACGGAGGGGGTCAACCAGAGAAGAACACACCGATAAACTCATCTTT.

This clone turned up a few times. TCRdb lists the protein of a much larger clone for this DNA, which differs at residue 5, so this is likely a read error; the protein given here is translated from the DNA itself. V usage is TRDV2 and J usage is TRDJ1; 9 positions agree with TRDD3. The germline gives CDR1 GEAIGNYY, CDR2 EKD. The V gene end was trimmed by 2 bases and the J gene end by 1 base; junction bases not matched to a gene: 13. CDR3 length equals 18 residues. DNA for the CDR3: TGTGCCTGTGACATTCTGCGTCAGACTGGGGGACCCACCGATAAACTCATCTTT. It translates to CACDILRQTGGPTDKLIF.

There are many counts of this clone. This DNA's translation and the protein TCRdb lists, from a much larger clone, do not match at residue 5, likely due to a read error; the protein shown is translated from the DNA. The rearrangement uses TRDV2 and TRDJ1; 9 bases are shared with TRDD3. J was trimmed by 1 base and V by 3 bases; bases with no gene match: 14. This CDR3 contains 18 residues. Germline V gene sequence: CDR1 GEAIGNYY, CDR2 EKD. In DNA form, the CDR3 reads TGTGCCTGTGACCCTCTGCGTCAGACTGGGGGACCCACCGATAAACTCATCTTT. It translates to CACDPLRQTGGPTDKLIF.

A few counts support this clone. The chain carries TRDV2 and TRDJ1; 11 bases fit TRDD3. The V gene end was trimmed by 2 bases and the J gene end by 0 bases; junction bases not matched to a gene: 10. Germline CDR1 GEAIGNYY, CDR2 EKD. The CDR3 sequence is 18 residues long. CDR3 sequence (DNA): TGTGCCTGTGACAACGTGGTACTGGGGGATAGGGACACCGATAAACTCATCTTT. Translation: CACDNVVLGDRDTDKLIF.

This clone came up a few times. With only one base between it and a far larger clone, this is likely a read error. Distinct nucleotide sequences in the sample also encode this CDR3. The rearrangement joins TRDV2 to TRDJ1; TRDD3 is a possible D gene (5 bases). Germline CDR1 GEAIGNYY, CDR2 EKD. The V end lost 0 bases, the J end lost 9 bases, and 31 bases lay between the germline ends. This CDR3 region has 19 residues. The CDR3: CACDTVQGGPVTGSSQLIF. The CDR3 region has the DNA TGTGCCTGTGACACCGTCCAAGGGGGTCCGGTGACCGGGTCTTCTCAACTCATCTTT.

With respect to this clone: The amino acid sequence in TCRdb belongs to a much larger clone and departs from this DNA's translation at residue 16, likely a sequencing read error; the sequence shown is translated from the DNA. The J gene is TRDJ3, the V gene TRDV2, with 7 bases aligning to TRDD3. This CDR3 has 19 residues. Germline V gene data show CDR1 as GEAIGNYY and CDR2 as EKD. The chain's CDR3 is CACDMAGGSGSWDTRHMFF. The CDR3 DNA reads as TGTGCCTGTGACATGGCTGGGGGTTCTGGCTCCTGGGACACCCGACATATGTTTTTC.

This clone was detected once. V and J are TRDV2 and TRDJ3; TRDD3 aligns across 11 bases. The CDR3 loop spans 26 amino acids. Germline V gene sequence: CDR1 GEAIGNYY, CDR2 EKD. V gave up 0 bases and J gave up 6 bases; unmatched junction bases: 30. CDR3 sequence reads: CACDTVPYPQTPLGDKNREDTRQMFF. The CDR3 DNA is TGTGCCTGTGACACCGTGCCGTACCCACAAACTCCACTGGGGGATAAAAATAGGGAGGACACCCGACAGATGTTTTTC.

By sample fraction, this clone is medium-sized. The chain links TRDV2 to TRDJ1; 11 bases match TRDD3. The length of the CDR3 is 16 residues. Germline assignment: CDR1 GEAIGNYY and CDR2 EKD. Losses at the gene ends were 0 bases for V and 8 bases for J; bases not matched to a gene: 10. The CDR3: CACDTVGGYAGEKLIF. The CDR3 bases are TGTGCCTGTGACACCGTTGGGGGATACGCGGGGGAAAAACTCATCTTT.

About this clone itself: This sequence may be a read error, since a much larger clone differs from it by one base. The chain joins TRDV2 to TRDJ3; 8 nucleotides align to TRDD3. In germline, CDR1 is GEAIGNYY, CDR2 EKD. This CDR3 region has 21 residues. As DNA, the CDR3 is TGTGCCTGTGACACCGGGGCCCTGGGGATACAGAGCTCCTGGGACACCCGAAAGATGTTTTTC. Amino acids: CACDTGALGIQSSWDTRKMFF.

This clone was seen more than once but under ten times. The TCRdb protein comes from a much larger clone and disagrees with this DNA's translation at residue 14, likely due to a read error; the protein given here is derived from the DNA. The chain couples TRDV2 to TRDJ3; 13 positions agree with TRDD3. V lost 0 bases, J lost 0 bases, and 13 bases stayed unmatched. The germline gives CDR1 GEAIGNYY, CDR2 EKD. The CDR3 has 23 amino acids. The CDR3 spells CACDTAETGGYAGNSWDTRQMFF. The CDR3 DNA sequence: TGTGCCTGTGACACCGCTGAAACTGGGGGATACGCGGGGAACTCCTGGGACACCCGACAGATGTTTTTC.

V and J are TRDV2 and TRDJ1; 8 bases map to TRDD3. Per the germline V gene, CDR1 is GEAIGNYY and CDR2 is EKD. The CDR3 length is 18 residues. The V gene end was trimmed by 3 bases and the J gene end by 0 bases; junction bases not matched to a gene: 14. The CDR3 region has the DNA TGTGCCTGTGACCTGCTTGCTCCGGGGGATAGGGACACCGATAAACTCATCTTT. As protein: CACDLLAPGDRDTDKLIF.

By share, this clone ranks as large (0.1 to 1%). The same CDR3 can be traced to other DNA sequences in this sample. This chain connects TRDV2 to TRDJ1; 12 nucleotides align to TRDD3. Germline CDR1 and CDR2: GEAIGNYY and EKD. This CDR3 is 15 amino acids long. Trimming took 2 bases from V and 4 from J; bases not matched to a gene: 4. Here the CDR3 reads CACDILGDTDDKLIF. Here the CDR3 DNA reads TGTGCCTGTGACATACTGGGGGATACAGACGATAAACTCATCTTT.

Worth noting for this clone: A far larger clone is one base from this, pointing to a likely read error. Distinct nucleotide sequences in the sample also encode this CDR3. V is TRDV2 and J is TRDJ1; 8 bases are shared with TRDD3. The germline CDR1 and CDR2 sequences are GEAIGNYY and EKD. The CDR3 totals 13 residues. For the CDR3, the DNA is TGTGCCTGCGACATGGGGGATACCGATAAACTCATCTTT. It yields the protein CACDMGDTDKLIF.

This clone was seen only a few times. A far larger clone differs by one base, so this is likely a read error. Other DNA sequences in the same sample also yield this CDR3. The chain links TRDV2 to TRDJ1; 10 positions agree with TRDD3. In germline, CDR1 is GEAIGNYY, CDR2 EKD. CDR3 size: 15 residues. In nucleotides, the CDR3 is TGTGCCTGTGACTCACTGGGGGATCTCACCGATAAACTAATCTTT. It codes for CACDSLGDLTDKLIF.

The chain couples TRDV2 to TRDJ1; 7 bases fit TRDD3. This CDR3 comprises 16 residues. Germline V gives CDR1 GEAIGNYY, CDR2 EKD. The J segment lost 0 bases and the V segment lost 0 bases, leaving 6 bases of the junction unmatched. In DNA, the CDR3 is TGTGCCTGTGACACCTTGGGGGACCTCCACACCGATAAACTCATCTTT. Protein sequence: CACDTLGDLHTDKLIF.

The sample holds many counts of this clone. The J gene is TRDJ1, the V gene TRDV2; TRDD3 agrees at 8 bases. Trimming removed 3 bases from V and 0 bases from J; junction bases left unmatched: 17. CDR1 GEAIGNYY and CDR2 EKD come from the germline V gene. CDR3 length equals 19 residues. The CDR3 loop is CACDPIKVLGVEYTDKLIF. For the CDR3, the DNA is TGTGCCTGTGACCCAATTAAAGTACTGGGGGTCGAGTACACCGATAAACTCATCTTT.

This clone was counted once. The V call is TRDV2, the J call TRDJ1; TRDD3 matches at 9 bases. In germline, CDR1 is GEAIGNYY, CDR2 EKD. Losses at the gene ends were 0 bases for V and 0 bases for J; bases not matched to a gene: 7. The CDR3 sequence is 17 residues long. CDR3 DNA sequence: TGTGCCTGTGACACCCTGGGGGATTCCGAGTACACCGATAAACTCATCTTT. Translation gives CACDTLGDSEYTDKLIF.

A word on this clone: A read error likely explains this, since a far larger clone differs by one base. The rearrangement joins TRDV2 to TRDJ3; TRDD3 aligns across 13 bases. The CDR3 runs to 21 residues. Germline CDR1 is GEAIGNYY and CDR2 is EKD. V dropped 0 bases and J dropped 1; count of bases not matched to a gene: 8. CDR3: CACDTLLGDTPRSWDTRQMFF. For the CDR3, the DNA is TGTGCCTGTGACACCTTACTGGGGGATACGCCAAGATCCTGGGACACCCGACAGATGTTTTTC.